This TCR beta chain was identified during a study of OX40 agonist ivuxolimab in advanced cancers. The table came from immunoSEQ multiplex PCR; TCRdb's copy has only in-frame clones and leaves some out. Among more than 65,000 clones listed, 80% to 90% were seen once. The TCR sequence derives from an adult with an advanced solid tumor such as melanoma, head and neck, liver or kidney cancer. The specimen comprised CD4+ or CD8+ T cells sorted from blood, sampled in a trial of the OX40 agonist ivuxolimab.

The CDR3 bases are TGTGCCAGCAACCAGGGGGGGAATGAGCAGTTCTTC. This encodes CASNQGGNEQFF. The V gene is TRBV27, the J gene TRBJ2-1; D is possibly TRBD1 or TRBD2 (7 bases each). V was shortened by 7 bases and J by 7 bases, with 11 bases between the two germline ends. CDR3 length: 12 residues. The V gene's germline CDR1 is MNHEY and CDR2 SMNVEV (reference sequence).